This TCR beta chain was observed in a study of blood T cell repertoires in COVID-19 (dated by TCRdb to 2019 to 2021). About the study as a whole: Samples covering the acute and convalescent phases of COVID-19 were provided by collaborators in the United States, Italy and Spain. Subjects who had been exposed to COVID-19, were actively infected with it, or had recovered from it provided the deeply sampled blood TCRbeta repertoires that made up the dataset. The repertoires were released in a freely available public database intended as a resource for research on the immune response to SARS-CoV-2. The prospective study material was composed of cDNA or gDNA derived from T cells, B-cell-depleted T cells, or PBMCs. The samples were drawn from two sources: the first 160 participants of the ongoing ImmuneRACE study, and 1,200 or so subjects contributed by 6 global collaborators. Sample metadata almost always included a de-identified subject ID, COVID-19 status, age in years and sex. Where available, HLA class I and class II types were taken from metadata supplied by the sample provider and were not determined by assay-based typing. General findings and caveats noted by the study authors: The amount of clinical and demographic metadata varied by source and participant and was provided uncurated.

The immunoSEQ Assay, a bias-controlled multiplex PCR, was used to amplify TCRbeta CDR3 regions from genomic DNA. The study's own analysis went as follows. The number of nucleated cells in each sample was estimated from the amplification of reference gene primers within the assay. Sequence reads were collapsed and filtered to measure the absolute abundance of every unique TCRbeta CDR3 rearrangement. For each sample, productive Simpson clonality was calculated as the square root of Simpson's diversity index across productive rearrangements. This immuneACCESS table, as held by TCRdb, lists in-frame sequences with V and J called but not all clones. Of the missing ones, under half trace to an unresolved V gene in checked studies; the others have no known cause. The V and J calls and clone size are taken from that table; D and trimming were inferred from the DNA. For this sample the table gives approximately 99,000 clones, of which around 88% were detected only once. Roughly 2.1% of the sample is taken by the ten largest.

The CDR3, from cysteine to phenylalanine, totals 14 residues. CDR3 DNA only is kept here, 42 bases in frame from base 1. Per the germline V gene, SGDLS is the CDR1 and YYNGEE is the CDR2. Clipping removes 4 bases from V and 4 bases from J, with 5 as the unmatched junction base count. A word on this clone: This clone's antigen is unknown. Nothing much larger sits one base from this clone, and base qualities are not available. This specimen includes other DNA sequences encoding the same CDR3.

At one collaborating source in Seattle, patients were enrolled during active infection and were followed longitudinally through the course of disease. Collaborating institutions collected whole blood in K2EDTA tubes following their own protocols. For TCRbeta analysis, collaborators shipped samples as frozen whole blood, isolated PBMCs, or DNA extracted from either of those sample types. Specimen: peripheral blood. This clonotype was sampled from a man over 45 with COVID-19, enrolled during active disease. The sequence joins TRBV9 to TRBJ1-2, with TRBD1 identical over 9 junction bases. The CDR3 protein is CASSPGQGSYGYTF. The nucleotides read TGTGCCAGCAGCCCAGGACAGGGGTCCTATGGCTACACCTTC.